The 25 T cell receptor beta chains listed next were all sequenced from one sample in a study of T cell responses to AZD1222 COVID-19 vaccine. The table came from immunoSEQ multiplex PCR; TCRdb's copy has only in-frame clones and leaves some out. Found here are about 140,000 clones, just over 85% of them singletons; the top ten hold approximately 3.4%. The input for sequencing was peripheral blood, taken on day 0 of AZD1222 vaccination. The receptors were sampled from an adult in good health.

The chain has TRBV19 and TRBJ1-3; D unresolved. This CDR3 is built from 12 residues. From germline, CDR1 is LNHDA and CDR2 SQIVND (reference sequence). Trimming removed 5 bases from V and 4 bases from J, with 6 bases in between. CDR3 nucleotide sequence: TGTGCCAGTAGTCGCGAAGGAAACACCATATATTTT. This gives the protein CASSREGNTIYF.

Many counts were recorded for this clone. This chain joins TRBV6-5 and TRBJ2-7; no clear D gene. Trimming left V 5 bases short and J 5 bases short, with 19 bases between. The CDR3 runs 15 residues. Germline V CDR1 and CDR2: MNHEY, SVGAGI. The CDR3 sequence is CASSPLRLQHNEQYF. CDR3 nucleotide sequence: TGTGCCAGCAGTCCTCTTAGACTTCAGCATAACGAGCAGTACTTC.

The chain employs TRBV10-1 and TRBJ2-7; D is undetermined. Trimming removed 4 bases from V and 2 bases from J, with 12 bases in between. The CDR3 length is 14 residues. CDR1 is WNHNN and CDR2 is SYGVQD in the germline V gene (reference sequence). The CDR3: CASSAPPAPYEQYF. As DNA, the CDR3 is TGCGCCAGCAGTGCACCCCCGGCACCCTACGAGCAGTACTTC.

The gene calls are TRBV20-1 and TRBJ2-5, with D unresolved. Deletions cut 6 bases from V and 3 bases from J, with 8 bases between. Germline loops: CDR1 DFQATT, CDR2 SNEGSKA (reference sequence). The CDR3 runs 11 residues. Written as DNA, the CDR3 is TGCAGTGCCAGGTCTGAAGAGACCCAGTACTTC. It specifies CSARSEETQYF.

The chain carries TRBV5-1 and TRBJ1-4, with no clear D. Trimming took off 1 base at V and 0 bases at J, with 7 bases between the two ends. Germline loops: CDR1 SGHRS, CDR2 YFSETQ. This CDR3 region has 15 residues. This chain's CDR3 is CASSLRESTNEKLFF. Here the CDR3 DNA reads TGCGCCAGCAGCTTGAGGGAATCAACTAATGAAAAACTGTTTTTT.

This clone showed up just once. The chain joins TRBV19 to TRBJ1-1, with no clear D. Germline CDR1 reads LNHDA; CDR2 reads SQIVND (reference sequence). The CDR3 consists of 13 residues. V was trimmed by 3 bases and J by 1 base, leaving 6 bases between them. The CDR3 DNA reads TGTGCCAGTAGTATCCCACCGAACACTGAAGCTTTCTTT. As protein: CASSIPPNTEAFF.

J is TRBJ1-1 and V is TRBV7-8; the D gene is possibly TRBD1 (6 bases). V was trimmed by 5 bases and J by 1 base, leaving 14 bases between them. The CDR3 extends over 15 amino acids. The V gene's germline CDR1 is SGHVS and CDR2 FQNEAQ. DNA for the CDR3: TGTGCCAGCAGCCCCCCGACAGGCTCGAACACTGAAGCTTTCTTT. Translation: CASSPPTGSNTEAFF.

This clone was observed a single time. The rearrangement links TRBV6-2 or TRBV6-3 to TRBJ2-5, with no clear D. The germline V gene has CDR1 MNHEY and CDR2 SVGEGT. Trimming left V 5 bases short and J 2 bases short, with 0 bases between. The CDR3 loop spans 10 amino acids. CDR3 DNA: TGTGCCAGCAGTCAAGAGACCCAGTACTTC. Translation gives CASSQETQYF.

The genes are TRBV18 and TRBJ2-2; weak D call: TRBD1 (5 bases). The CDR3 length is 14 residues. Per germline, CDR1 KGHSH and CDR2 LQKENI. Trimming removed 1 base at V and 3 bases at J, with 6 bases between. The CDR3 loop reads CASSPLGDTGELFF. The CDR3 nucleotides are TGTGCCAGCTCACCACTAGGGGACACCGGGGAGCTGTTTTTT.

With respect to this clone: Sequence at one end of the junction differs from germline and may be a read error. V is TRBV27 and J is TRBJ2-2; D is ambiguous. Germline V gene lookup returns CDR1 MNHEY and CDR2 SMNVEV (reference sequence). This CDR3 contains 12 residues. In DNA, the CDR3 is TGTGCCAGCCGTTTTTGGCCCGGGGAGCTGTTTTTT. Translated: CASRFWPGELFF.

The J gene is TRBJ2-1, the V gene TRBV7-2, with 7 bases that match TRBD2. Germline V lookup: CDR1 SGHTA, CDR2 FQGNSA. The CDR3 is 16 amino acids. With 1 base clipped from V and 3 bases from J, the junction kept 6 bases outside the gene matches. CDR3 amino acids: CASSLVSSGNYNEQFF. The CDR3 DNA follows: TGTGCCAGCAGCTTAGTTTCTAGCGGAAACTACAATGAGCAGTTCTTC.

This chain links TRBV7-8 with TRBJ1-5; no clear D. V lost 1 base and J 4 bases, leaving 5 bases between the germline ends. This CDR3 spans 13 amino acids. Per germline, CDR1 SGHVS and CDR2 FQNEAQ. In DNA form, the CDR3 reads TGTGCCAGCAGCTTAGAGAGTAATCAGCCCCAGCATTTT. Protein product: CASSLESNQPQHF. Using reference TRBV7-8 and TRBJ1-5 for the parts outside the CDR3, the full variable domain is GAGVSQSPRYKVAKRGQDVALRCDPISGHVSLFWYQQALGQGPEFLTYFQNEAQLDKSGLPSDRFFAERPEGSVSTLKIQRTQQEDSAVYLCASSLESNQPQHFGDGTRLSIL.

This clone is a singleton in its sample. The rearrangement uses TRBV30 and TRBJ2-3; 8 positions match TRBD2. V shed 4 bases and J 4 bases; nucleotides not matched to a gene: 10. There are 15 residues in the CDR3. CDR1 GTSNPN and CDR2 SVGIG come from the germline V gene (reference sequence). The CDR3 reads CAWTPGLAGADTQYF. The CDR3 DNA follows: TGTGCCTGGACCCCCGGACTAGCCGGGGCAGATACGCAGTATTTT.

J is TRBJ2-1 and V is TRBV4-2; unclear D gene. CDR3 size: 16 residues. CDR1 LGHNA and CDR2 YNFKEQ come from the germline V gene. Trimming removed 0 bases at V and 0 bases at J, with 9 bases between. CDR3: CASSQEADSSYNEQFF. The CDR3 nucleotides are TGTGCCAGCAGCCAAGAGGCGGATAGCTCCTACAATGAGCAGTTCTTC.

This CDR3 reads CASSFSSPVRELFF. The CDR3 nucleotides are TGTGCCAGCAGTTTCTCCAGTCCCGTTCGGGAGCTGTTTTTT. This chain joins TRBV28 and TRBJ2-2; D is unclear. Trimming left V 3 bases short and J 9 bases short, with 14 bases between. The CDR3 is 14 residues long. The germline gives CDR1 MDHEN, CDR2 SYDVKM.

This sequence joins TRBV6-4 and TRBJ1-1; a possible D gene is TRBD1 (5 bases). The CDR3 spans 13 residues. Trimming cost V 4 bases and J 5 bases, with 11 bases left between them. Germline V lookup: CDR1 MRHNA, CDR2 SNTAGT. CDR3 region: CASSGRDGTEAFF. The DNA of the CDR3 is TGTGCCAGCAGTGGCAGGGATGGGACTGAAGCTTTCTTT.

This chain connects TRBV27 to TRBJ1-5, with a possible D match to TRBD1 (5 bases). Trimming cost V 5 bases and J 6 bases, with 14 bases left between them. The CDR3 sequence is 14 residues long. Germline assignment: CDR1 MNHEY and CDR2 SMNVEV (reference sequence). CDR3 DNA: TGTGCCAGCAGTCTTGACTCTGGGGGTCAGCCCCAGCATTTT. It is translated as CASSLDSGGQPQHF.

V gene TRBV7-2 combines with J gene TRBJ2-2; D gene ambiguous. The V end lost 5 bases, the J end lost 3 bases, and 10 bases lay between the germline ends. Germline V gives CDR1 SGHTA, CDR2 FQGNSA. This CDR3 is 14 amino acids long. Here the CDR3 reads CASSPRPDTGELFF. CDR3 nucleotides: TGTGCCAGCAGCCCCCGCCCGGACACCGGGGAGCTGTTTTTT. Using reference TRBV7-2 and TRBJ2-2 for the parts outside the CDR3, the full variable domain is GAGVSQSPSNKVTEKGKDVELRCDPISGHTALYWYRQSLGQGLEFLIYFQGNSAPDKSGLPSDRFSAERTGGSVSTLTIQRTQQEDSAVYLCASSPRPDTGELFFGEGSRLTVL.

This sequence joins TRBV30 and TRBJ1-2; D not resolved. Trimming left V 1 base short and J 3 bases short, with 9 bases between. The length of the CDR3 is 13 residues. Germline lookup yields CDR1 GTSNPN and CDR2 SVGIG (reference sequence). The CDR3 reads CAWSGGSYYGYTF. CDR3 nucleotide sequence: TGTGCCTGGAGTGGTGGGAGCTACTATGGCTACACCTTC.

The V gene is TRBV27, the J gene TRBJ1-2, with 7 bases aligning to TRBD1. V dropped 3 bases and J dropped 8; count of bases not matched to a gene: 12. This CDR3 has 15 residues. CDR1 MNHEY and CDR2 SMNVEV come from the germline V gene (reference sequence). CDR3 sequence: CASSFSRQGYGGYTF. The CDR3 DNA follows: TGTGCCAGCAGTTTTTCGAGACAGGGCTACGGGGGCTACACCTTC.

The chain carries TRBV29-1 and TRBJ1-1; D is uncertain. Germline V gene sequence: CDR1 SQVTM, CDR2 ANQGSEA. The ends were cut back, 6 bases at V and 4 bases at J, with 21 bases in the middle. The CDR3 covers 15 residues. CDR3 bases: TGCAGCGTCCAAGCGGGCCGCTCTGTTGGCACTGAAGCTTTCTTT. Protein: CSVQAGRSVGTEAFF.

This chain uses TRBV30 with TRBJ1-1; 10 bases are shared with TRBD1. The CDR3 extends over 13 amino acids. J gave up 2 bases and V 7 bases, and 4 bases lay outside the gene matches. Germline V gene lookup returns CDR1 GTSNPN and CDR2 SVGIG (reference sequence). CDR3 in amino acids: CASRDRGNTEAFF. For the CDR3, the DNA is TGTGCCTCCCGGGACAGGGGAAACACTGAAGCTTTCTTT.

This clone was seen once. CDR3 sequence (DNA): TGCGCCAGCAGCCAAGATCAGGGCGGGTTCTCTGGAAACACCATATATTTT. It translates to CASSQDQGGFSGNTIYF. The J gene is TRBJ1-3, the V gene TRBV4-1; D perhaps matches TRBD1 (5 bases). Per the germline V gene, CDR1 is MGHRA and CDR2 is YSYEKL. The CDR3 spans 17 residues. Deletions cut 0 bases from V and 0 bases from J, with 12 bases between.

The chain recombines TRBV11-3 with TRBJ2-5; 8 bases map to TRBD2. V gave up 5 bases and J gave up 2 bases; unmatched junction bases: 4. The germline gives CDR1 SGHNT, CDR2 YENEEA. This CDR3 has 14 residues. CDR3 sequence: CASSPSSGQETQYF. DNA of the CDR3: TGTGCCAGCAGCCCGTCTAGCGGGCAAGAGACCCAGTACTTC.

A few counts support this clone. The chain is built from TRBV30 and TRBJ2-7; D ambiguous. The germline CDR1 and CDR2 sequences are GTSNPN and SVGIG (reference sequence). The CDR3 has 12 residues. The V end lost 4 bases, the J end lost 3 bases, and 10 bases lay between the germline ends. CDR3 sequence reads: CAWKIGGYEQYF. In DNA form, the CDR3 reads TGTGCCTGGAAGATCGGTGGCTACGAGCAGTACTTC. Full variable domain (remainder filled in from reference TRBV30 and TRBJ2-7): SQTIHQWPATLVQPVGSPLSLECTVEGTSNPNLYWYRQAAGRGLQLLFYSVGIGQISSEVPQNLSASRPQDRQFILSSKKLLLSDSGFYLCAWKIGGYEQYFGPGTRLTVT.